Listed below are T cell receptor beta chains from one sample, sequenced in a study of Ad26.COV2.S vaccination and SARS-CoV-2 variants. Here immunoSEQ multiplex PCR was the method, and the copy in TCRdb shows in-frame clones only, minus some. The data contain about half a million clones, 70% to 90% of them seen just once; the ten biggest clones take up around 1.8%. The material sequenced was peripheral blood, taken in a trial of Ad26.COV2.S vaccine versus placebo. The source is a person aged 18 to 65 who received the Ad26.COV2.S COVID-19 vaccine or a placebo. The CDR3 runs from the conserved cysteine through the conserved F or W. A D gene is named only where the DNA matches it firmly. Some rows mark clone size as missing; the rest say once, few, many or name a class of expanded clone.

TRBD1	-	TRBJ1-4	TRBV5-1	TGCGCCAGCAGCACTCGGACAGGGTCTCTTGAAAAACTGTTTTTT	CASSTRTGSLEKLFF
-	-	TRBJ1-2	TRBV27	TGTGCCAGCTGGGGGGCGTATGGCTACACCTTC	CASWGAYGYTF
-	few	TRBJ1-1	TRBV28	TGTGCCAGCAGTCCCCTATACGGGGGGAACACTGAAGCTTTCTTT	CASSPLYGGNTEAFF
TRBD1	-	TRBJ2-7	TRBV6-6	TGTGCCAGCAGAGAACAGGGGCGCCTTCCCTACGAGCAGTACTTC	CASREQGRLPYEQYF
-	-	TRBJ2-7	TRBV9	TGTGCCAGCAGCGTAGGGGGAGGTCCGGCGTACGAGCAGTACTTC	CASSVGGGPAYEQYF
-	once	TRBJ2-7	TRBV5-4	TGTGCCAGCAGCTTGGGGGACTTCGGAAGCGAGCAGTACTTC	CASSLGDFGSEQYF
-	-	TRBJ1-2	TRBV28	TGTGCCAGCAGTTATACCCGGACAGTGGGCTATGGCTACACCTTC	CASSYTRTVGYGYTF
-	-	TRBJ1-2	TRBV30	TGTGCCTGGAGTGAGGACGGACGCATCTATGGCTACACCTTC	CAWSEDGRIYGYTF
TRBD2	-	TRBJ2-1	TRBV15	TGTGCCACCAGCAGAGGCCTAGCGGGAAGGTACAATGAGCAGTTCTTC	CATSRGLAGRYNEQFF
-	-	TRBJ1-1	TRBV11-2	TGTGCCAGCAGCGTACACAGGAACACTGAAGCTTTCTTT	CASSVHRNTEAFF
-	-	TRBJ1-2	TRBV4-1	TGCGCCAGCAGCCAACGTTCCAACTCGGGACACCGGATCGCTAACTATGGCTACACCTTC	CASSQRSNSGHRIANYGYTF
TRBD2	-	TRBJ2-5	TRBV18	TGTGCCAGCTCACCCCTGGCGGGGGGAGAGACCCAGTACTTC	CASSPLAGGETQYF
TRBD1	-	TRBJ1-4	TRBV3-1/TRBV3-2	TGTGCCAGCAGCCAAGATGGGCGACAGGGGTATGAAAAACTGTTTTTT	CASSQDGRQGYEKLFF
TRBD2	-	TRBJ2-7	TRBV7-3	TGTGCCACATCAAAAGCGGGAGGGTCCTCCTACGAGCAGTACTTC	CATSKAGGSSYEQYF
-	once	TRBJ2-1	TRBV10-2	TGCGCCAGCAGGACTAGATTTACCTACAATGAGCAGTTCTTC	CASRTRFTYNEQFF
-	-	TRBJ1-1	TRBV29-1	TGCAGCGTTGAAGGAGGAGGGGGAGGGGCTTTCTTT	CSVEGGGGGAFF
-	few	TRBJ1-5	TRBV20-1	TGCAGTGCTAGTGTACCGGTTGGACAGCCCCAGCATTTT	CSASVPVGQPQHF
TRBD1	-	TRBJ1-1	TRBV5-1	TGCGCCAGCAGTGGACAGGGGGTGAACACTGAAGCTTTCTTT	CASSGQGVNTEAFF
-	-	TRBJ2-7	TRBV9	TGTGCCAGCAGCGTCGCCCGAACGGGGGAGCAGTACTTC	CASSVARTGEQYF
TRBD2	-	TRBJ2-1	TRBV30	TGTGCCTGGGCTAGCGGGGGATTATCAAATGAGCAGTTCTTC	CAWASGGLSNEQFF
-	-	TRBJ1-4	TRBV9	TGTGCCAGCAGCGTAGGGGCCCGGAATGAAAAACTGTTTTTT	CASSVGARNEKLFF
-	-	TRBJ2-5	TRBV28	TGTGCCAGCAGGGACCCCGGGAGTGGTGAGACCCAGTACTTC	CASRDPGSGETQYF
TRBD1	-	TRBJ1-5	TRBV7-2	TGTGCCAGCAGCTTCGGGACAGGGGGCTTCGGCAATCAGCCCCAGCATTTT	CASSFGTGGFGNQPQHF
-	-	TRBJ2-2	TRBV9	TGTGCCAGCAGCGTAGTATCGTGGGAGCTGTTTTTT	CASSVVSWELFF
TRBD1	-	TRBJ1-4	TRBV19	TGTGCCAGTAGTACAGACAGGGCAGTTGAAAAACTGTTTTTT	CASSTDRAVEKLFF
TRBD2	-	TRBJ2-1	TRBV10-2	TGCGCCAGCAGGAAACCCCCGGGGGGTAGCGGAACCTACAATGAGCAGTTCTTC	CASRKPPGGSGTYNEQFF
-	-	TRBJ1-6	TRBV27	TGTGCCAGCAGTTTAGACATAAGATCCTATAATTCACCCCTCCACTTT	CASSLDIRSYNSPLHF
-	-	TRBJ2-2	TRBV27	TGTGCCAGCAGTGACCCGGGGAGCGAGACACTCGGGGAGCTGTTTTTT	CASSDPGSETLGELFF
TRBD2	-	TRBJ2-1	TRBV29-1	TGCAGCGTTGGTTTGGCGGGGGATCCCAGCTCCTACAATGAGCAGTTCTTC	CSVGLAGDPSSYNEQFF